Reported below is one T cell receptor (beta chain). CDR3 length equals 17 residues. Per the germline V gene, CDR1 is SGHTA and CDR2 is FQGNSA. V was clipped by 1 base and J by 8 bases, with 21 bases between them. These data belong to a study of blood T cell repertoires in COVID-19. For the study at large: Samples representing acute and convalescent COVID-19 were sourced from the United States, Italy and Spain. T cells, B-cell-depleted T cells, or PBMCs supplied cDNA or gDNA.

Per the authors' pipeline: Amplifying reference gene primers gave estimates of nucleated cell counts. This table comes from immunoSEQ multiplex PCR, and its TCRdb copy is limited to in-frame clones, with some not included. V and J calls and clone size are those listed in that table; D and trimming were worked out from the DNA. The data contain some 80,000 clones, around 85% of them seen just once; the ten biggest clones take up more than 9.5%. Seattle's cohort entered during active infection and was followed longitudinally. The chain joins TRBV7-2 to TRBJ2-4, with D perhaps matching TRBD2 (5 bases). Sequencing used peripheral blood. This clonotype was sampled from a man aged 50 to 59 with COVID-19, enrolled during active disease. The CDR3, as DNA: TGTGCCAGCAGCTTAGAATCGTCGGGGTTACCCAAGGACATTCAGTACTTC. Its translation is CASSLESSGLPKDIQYF.